This TCR beta chain appears in the sequencing data of a study of blood T cell repertoires in COVID-19. Study information: COVID-19 samples from acute and convalescent phases originated in the United States, Italy and Spain. From T cells, B-cell-depleted T cells, or PBMCs came the material, which was cDNA or gDNA.

Original data processing: It was from reference gene primer amplification that nucleated cell counts were estimated. Produced via immunoSEQ multiplex PCR; TCRdb's table is partial and in-frame only. V, J and clone size were drawn from that table, and D and trimming were deduced from the DNA. The sample carries 250,000 to 300,000 clones, 81% recorded once. Sample share makes this clone medium-sized (0.01 to 0.1%). V dropped 4 bases and J dropped 5; count of bases not matched to a gene: 6. The germline gives CDR1 KGHDR, CDR2 SFDVKD. This CDR3 contains 15 residues. The chain has TRBV24-1 and TRBJ2-2; 7 bases line up with TRBD1. This sequence was found in a woman in her sixties or seventies with active or convalescent COVID-19. Sequences were obtained from peripheral blood. CDR3 region: CATSEAAGGTGELFF. The CDR3 coding sequence is TGTGCCACCAGTGAGGCGGCAGGGGGTACCGGGGAGCTGTTTTTT.